This T cell receptor (beta chain) was obtained from a study of molecular identifiers for immune sequencing clone quantification. On this clonotype itself: Its antigen remains unknown.

Each library that profiled naive CD8 cells came from approximately 20,000 to 1,000,000 sorted cells with 10%, 30% or 50% RNA. Sorting recovered naive CD8 T cells on a CD8+CD4-CCR7+CD45RA+ profile. Previously described methods and listed TCR primers were employed for the bulk TCR libraries. TCRdb recomputed calls from the PCR reads with MiXCR, one row per CDR3 protein. This repertoire shows about 630,000 distinct CDR3 sequences, around 25% found once; its top ten account for about 0.81%. CDR3 length: 13 amino acids. The ends were cut back, 8 bases at V and 4 bases at J, with 14 bases in the middle. The germline V gene has CDR1 LNHDA and CDR2 SQIVND (reference sequence). Study conclusions and caveats: Clonotypes topping 20 RNA copies carried over 97% of effector molecules but under 1% of naive ones.

The specimen was naive CD8+ T cells from blood, with Jurkat cell RNA spiked in. Subset given: FACS-sorted CD8+CD4-CCR7+CD45RA+ naive T cells. The receptor comes from a human donor in good health. Some libraries in this study had Jurkat cell RNA spiked in. The rearrangement joins TRBV19 to TRBJ1-1; a possible D gene is TRBD1 (6 bases). The CDR3 region is CASLAGATTEAFF. The CDR3 nucleotides are TGTGCCAGTTTAGCAGGGGCGACCACTGAAGCTTTCTTT.